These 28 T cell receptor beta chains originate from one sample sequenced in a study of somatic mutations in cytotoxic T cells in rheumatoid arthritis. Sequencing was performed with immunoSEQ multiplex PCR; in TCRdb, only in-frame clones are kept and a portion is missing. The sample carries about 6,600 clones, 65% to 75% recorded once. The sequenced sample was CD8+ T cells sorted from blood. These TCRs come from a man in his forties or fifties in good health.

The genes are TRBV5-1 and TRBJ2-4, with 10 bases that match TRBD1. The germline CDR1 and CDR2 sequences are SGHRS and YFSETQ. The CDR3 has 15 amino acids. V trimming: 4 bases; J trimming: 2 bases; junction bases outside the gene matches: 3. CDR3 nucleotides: TGCGCCAGCAGCAGGGGACAGGGGTCCAAAAACATTCAGTACTTC. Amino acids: CASSRGQGSKNIQYF.

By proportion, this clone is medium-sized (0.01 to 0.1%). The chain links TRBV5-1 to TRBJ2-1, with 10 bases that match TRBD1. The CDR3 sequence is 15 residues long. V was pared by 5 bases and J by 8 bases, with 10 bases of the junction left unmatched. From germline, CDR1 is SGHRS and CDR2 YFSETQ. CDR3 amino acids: CASSYRDRGVDEQFF. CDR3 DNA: TGCGCCAGCAGTTACCGGGACAGGGGTGTTGATGAGCAGTTCTTC.

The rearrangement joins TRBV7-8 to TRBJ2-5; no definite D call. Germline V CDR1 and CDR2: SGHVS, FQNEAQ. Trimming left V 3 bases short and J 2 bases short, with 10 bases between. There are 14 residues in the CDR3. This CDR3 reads CASSFVTPQETQYF. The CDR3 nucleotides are TGTGCCAGCAGCTTCGTTACTCCACAAGAGACCCAGTACTTC.

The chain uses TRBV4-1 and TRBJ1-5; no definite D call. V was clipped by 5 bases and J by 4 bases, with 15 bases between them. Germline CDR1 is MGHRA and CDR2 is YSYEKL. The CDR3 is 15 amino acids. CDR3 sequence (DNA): TGCGCCAGCAGCTATTTTGTAGAGCCTAATCAGCCCCAGCATTTT. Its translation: CASSYFVEPNQPQHF.

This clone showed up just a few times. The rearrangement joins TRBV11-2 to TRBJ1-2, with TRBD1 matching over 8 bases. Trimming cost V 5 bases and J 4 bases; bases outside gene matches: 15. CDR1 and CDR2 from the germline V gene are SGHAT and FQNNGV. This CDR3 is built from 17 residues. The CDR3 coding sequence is TGTGCCAGCAGCCTCGAACCGGCAGGGGGCTCCCTCTATGGCTACACCTTC. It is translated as CASSLEPAGGSLYGYTF.

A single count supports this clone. The CDR3 DNA is TGTGCCAGCAACCGAGGACTAGCGGGAGGGTGGGACAATGAGCAGTTCTTC. This gives the protein CASNRGLAGGWDNEQFF. The V call is TRBV9, the J call TRBJ2-1; 15 bases align to TRBD2. Losses at the gene ends were 6 bases for V and 5 bases for J; bases not matched to a gene: 9. Per the germline V gene, CDR1 is SGDLS and CDR2 is YYNGEE. The CDR3 totals 17 residues. Based on the CDR3 plus reference TRBV9 and TRBJ2-1, the full variable domain is DSGVTQTPKHLITATGQRVTLRCSPRSGDLSVYWYQQSLDQGLQFLIQYYNGEERAKGNILERFSAQQFPDLHSELNLSSLELGDSALYFCASNRGLAGGWDNEQFFGPGTRLTVL.

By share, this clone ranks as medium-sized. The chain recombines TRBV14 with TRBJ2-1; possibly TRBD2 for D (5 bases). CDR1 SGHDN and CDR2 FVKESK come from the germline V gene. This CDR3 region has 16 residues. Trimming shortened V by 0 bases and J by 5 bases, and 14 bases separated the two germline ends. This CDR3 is CASSQDREFRDNEQFF. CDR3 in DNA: TGTGCCAGCAGCCAAGATCGGGAATTCAGAGACAATGAGCAGTTCTTC.

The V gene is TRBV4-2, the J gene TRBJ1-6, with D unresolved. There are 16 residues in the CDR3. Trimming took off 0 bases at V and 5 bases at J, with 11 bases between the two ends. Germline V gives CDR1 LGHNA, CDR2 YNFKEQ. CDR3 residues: CASSQDSSTDNSPLHF. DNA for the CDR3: TGTGCCAGCAGCCAAGATAGTAGTACCGATAATTCACCCCTCCACTTT.

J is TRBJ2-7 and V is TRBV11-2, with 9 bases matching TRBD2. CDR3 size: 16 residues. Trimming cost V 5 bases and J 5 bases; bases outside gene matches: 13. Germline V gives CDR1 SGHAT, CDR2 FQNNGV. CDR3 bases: TGTGCCAGCAGCGGCAGAAGGCGGGAGGGCCTCGACGAGCAGTACTTC. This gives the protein CASSGRRREGLDEQYF. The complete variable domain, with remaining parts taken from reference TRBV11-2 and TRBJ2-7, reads EAGVAQSPRYKIIEKRQSVAFWCNPISGHATLYWYQQILGQGPKLLIQFQNNGVVDDSQLPKDRFSAERLKGVDSTLKIQPAKLEDSAVYLCASSGRRREGLDEQYFGPGTRLTVT.

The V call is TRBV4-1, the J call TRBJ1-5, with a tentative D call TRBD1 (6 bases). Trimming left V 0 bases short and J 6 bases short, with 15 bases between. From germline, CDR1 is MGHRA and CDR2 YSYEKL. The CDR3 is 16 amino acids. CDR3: CASSQESGGLGQPQHF. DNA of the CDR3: TGCGCCAGCAGCCAAGAAAGCGGGGGGCTTGGTCAGCCCCAGCATTTT.

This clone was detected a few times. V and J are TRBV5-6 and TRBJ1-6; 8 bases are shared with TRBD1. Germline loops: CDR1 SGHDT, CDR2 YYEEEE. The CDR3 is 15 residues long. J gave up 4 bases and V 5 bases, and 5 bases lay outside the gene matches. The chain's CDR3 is CASSSGGNYNSPLHF. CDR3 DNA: TGTGCCAGCAGTTCAGGGGGCAATTATAATTCACCCCTCCACTTT.

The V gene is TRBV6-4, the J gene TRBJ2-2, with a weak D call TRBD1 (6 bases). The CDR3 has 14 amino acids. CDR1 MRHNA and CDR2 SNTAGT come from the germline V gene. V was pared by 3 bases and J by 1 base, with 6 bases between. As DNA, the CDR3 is TGTGCCAGCAGTGAGGGACAGAACACCGGGGAGCTGTTTTTT. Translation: CASSEGQNTGELFF.

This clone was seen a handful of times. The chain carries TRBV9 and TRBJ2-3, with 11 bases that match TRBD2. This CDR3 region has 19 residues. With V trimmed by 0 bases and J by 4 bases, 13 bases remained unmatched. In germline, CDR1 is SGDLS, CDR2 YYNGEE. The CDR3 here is CASSVDASWGTSGADTQYF. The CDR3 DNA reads TGTGCCAGCAGCGTAGATGCTTCTTGGGGGACTAGCGGCGCAGATACGCAGTATTTT.

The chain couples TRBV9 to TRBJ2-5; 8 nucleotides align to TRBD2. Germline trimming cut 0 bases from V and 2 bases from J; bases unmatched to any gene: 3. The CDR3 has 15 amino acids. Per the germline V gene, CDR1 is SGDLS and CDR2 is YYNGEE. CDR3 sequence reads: CASSVVSGRQETQYF. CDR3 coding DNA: TGTGCCAGCAGCGTAGTCAGCGGGAGACAAGAGACCCAGTACTTC.

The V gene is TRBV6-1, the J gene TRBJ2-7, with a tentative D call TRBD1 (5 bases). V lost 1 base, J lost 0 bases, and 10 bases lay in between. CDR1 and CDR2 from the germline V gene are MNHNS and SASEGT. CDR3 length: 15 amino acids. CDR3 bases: TGTGCCAGCAGTGAAGGCGGAGACAGCTCCTACGAGCAGTACTTC. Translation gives CASSEGGDSSYEQYF.

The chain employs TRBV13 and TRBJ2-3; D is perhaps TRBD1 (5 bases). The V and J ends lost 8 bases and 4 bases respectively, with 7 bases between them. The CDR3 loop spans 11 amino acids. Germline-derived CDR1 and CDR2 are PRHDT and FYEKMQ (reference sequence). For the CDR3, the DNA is TGTGCCAGCCGCAGGGCAGATACGCAGTATTTT. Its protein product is CASRRADTQYF.

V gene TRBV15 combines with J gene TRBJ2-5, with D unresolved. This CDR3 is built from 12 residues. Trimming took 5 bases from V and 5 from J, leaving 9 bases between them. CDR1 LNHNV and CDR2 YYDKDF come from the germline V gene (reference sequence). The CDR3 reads CATSPYGETQYF. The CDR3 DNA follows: TGTGCCACCAGCCCTTACGGGGAGACCCAGTACTTC.

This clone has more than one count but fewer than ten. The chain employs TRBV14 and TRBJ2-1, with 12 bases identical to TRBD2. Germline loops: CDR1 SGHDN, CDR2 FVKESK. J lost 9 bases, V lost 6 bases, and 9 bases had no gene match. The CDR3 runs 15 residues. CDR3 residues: CASRKTSGSTREQFF. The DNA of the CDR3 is TGTGCCAGCAGGAAGACTAGCGGGAGCACACGTGAGCAGTTCTTC.

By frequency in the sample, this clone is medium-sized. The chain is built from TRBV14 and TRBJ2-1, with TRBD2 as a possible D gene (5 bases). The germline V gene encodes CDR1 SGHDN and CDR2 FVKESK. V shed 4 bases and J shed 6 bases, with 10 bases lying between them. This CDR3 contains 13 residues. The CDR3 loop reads CASSPLVSNEQFF. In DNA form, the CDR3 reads TGTGCCAGCAGCCCACTAGTTTCCAATGAGCAGTTCTTC.

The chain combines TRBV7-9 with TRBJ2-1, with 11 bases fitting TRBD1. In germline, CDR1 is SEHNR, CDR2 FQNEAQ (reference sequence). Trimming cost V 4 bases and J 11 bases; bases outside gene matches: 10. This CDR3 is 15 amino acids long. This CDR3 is CASSSDRGLISQQFF. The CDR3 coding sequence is TGTGCCAGCAGCTCGGACAGGGGGCTCATCTCGCAGCAGTTCTTC. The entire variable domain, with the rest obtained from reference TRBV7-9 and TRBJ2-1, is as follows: DTGVSQNPRHKITKRGQNVTFRCDPISEHNRLYWYRQTLGQGPEFLTYFQNEAQLEKSRLLSDRFSAERPKGSFSTLEIQRTEQGDSAMYLCASSSDRGLISQQFFGPGTRLTVL.

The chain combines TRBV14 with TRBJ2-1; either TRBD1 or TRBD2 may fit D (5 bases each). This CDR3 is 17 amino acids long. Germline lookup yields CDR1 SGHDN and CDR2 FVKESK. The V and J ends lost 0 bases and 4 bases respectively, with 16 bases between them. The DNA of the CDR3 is TGTGCCAGCAGCCAAGAGAGGGACGGCTTCGCTTACAATGAGCAGTTCTTC. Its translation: CASSQERDGFAYNEQFF.

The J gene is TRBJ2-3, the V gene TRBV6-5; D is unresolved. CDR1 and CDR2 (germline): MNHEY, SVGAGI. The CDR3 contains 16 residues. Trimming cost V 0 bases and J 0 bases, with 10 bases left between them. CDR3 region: CASSYSGIISTDTQYF. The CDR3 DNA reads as TGTGCCAGCAGTTACTCGGGGATAATAAGCACAGATACGCAGTATTTT.

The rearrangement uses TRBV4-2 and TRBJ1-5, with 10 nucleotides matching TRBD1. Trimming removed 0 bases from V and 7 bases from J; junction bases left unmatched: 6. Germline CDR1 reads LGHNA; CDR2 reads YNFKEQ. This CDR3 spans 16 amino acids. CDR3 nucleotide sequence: TGTGCCAGCAGCCAAGATAGACAGGGGGCAAGACAGCCCCAGCATTTT. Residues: CASSQDRQGARQPQHF.

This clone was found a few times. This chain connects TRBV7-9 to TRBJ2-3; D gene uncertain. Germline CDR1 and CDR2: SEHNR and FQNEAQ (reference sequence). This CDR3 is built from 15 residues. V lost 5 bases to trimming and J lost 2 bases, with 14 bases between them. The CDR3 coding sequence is TGTGCCAGCAGCCCCTTATCCGGTCTCACAGATACGCAGTATTTT. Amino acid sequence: CASSPLSGLTDTQYF.

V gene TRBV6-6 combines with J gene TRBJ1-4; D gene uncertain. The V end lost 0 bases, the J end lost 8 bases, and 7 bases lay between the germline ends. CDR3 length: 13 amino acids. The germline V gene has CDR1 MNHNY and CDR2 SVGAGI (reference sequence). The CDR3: CASSYSTDEKLFF. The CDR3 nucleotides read TGTGCCAGCAGTTACTCGACGGACGAAAAACTGTTTTTT.

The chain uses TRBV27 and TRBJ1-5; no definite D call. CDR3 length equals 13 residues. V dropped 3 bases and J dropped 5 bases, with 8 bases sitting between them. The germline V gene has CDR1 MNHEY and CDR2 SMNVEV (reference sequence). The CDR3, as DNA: TGTGCCAGCAGTTTGGGAGTGCATCAGCCCCAGCATTTT. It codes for CASSLGVHQPQHF.

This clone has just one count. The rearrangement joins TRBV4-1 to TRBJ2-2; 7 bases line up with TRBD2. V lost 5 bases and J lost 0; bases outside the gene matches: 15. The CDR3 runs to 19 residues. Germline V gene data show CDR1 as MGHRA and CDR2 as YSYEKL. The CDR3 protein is CASSSPGGQMGTNTGELFF. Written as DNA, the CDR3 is TGCGCCAGCAGCTCCCCGGGGGGTCAAATGGGAACGAACACCGGGGAGCTGTTTTTT.

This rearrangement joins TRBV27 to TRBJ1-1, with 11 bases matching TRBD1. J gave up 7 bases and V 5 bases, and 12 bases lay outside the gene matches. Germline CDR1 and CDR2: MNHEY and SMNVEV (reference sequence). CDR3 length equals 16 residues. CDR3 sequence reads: CASSIGQGARYSEAFF. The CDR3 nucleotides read TGTGCCAGCAGTATCGGACAGGGGGCTAGATATAGTGAAGCTTTCTTT.